The clone carrying this T cell receptor (beta chain) was seen a handful of times. The second PCR ran roughly 7 to 12 cycles with a sample-barcoded 5' primer and J-beta primers. TCRdb analysed the 5' RACE reads with MiXCR anew, one entry per CDR3 protein. In the table there are roughly 2 million distinct CDR3 sequences, roughly 50% of which are singletons. The CDR3 totals 15 residues. V was pared by 4 bases and J by 2 bases, with 5 bases of the junction left unmatched. The data originate from a study of blood T cells in healthy people across ages. V is TRBV12-3 or TRBV12-4 and J is TRBJ2-3, with 8 nucleotides matching TRBD1. The sample consisted of blood. This TCR was sampled from a woman aged 40 to 50 in good health. The CDR3 here is CASSWTGTATDTQYF. Here the CDR3 DNA reads TGTGCCAGCAGTTGGACAGGGACAGCCACAGATACGCAGTATTTT.